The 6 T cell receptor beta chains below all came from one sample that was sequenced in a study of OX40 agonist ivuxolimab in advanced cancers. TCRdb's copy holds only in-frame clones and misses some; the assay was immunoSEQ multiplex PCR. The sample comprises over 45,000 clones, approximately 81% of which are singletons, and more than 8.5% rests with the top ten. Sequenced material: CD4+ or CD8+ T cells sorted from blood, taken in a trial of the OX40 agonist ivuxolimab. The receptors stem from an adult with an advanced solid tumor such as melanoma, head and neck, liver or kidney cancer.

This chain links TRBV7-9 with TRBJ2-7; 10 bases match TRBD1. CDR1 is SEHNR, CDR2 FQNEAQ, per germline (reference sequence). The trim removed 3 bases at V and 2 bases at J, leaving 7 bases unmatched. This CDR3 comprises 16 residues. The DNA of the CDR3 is TGTGCCAGCAGCTTTCAAGCCGGGACAGGGGCCTACGAGCAGTACTTC. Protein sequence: CASSFQAGTGAYEQYF.

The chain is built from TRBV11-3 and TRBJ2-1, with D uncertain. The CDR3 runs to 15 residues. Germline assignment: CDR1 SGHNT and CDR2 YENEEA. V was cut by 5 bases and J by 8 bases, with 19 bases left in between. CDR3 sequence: CASSPRSGQEDEQFF. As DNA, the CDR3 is TGTGCCAGCAGCCCCCGGTCTGGGCAGGAAGATGAGCAGTTCTTC.

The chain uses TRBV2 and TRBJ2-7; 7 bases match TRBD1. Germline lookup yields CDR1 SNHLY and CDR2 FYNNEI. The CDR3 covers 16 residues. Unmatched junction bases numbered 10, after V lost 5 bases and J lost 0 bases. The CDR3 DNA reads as TGTGCCAGCAGTCGCTACCTTGGGACAGTCTCCTACGAGCAGTACTTC. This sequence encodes CASSRYLGTVSYEQYF.

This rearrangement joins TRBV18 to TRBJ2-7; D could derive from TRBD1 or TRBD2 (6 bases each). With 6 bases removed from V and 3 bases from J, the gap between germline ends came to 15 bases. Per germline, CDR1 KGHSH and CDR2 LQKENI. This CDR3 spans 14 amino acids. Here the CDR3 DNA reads TGTGCCAGCTCTTCGGCCGGGGGCGGCTACGAGCAGTACTTC. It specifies CASSSAGGGYEQYF. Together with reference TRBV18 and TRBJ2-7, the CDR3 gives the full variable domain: NAGVMQNPRHLVRRRGQEARLRCSPMKGHSHVYWYRQLPEEGLKFMVYLQKENIIDESGMPKERFSAEFPKEGPSILRIQQVVRGDSAAYFCASSSAGGGYEQYFGPGTRLTVT.

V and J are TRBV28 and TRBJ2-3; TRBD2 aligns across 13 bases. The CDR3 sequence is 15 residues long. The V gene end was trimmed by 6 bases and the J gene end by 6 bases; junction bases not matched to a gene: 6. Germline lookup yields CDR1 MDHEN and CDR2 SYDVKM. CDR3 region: CASSRGLAGADTQYF. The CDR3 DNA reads TGTGCCAGCAGCCGCGGACTAGCGGGAGCGGATACGCAGTATTTT.

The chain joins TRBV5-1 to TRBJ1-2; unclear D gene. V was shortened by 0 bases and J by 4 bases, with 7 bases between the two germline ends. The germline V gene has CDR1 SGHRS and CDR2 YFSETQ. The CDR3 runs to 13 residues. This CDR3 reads CASSLEGSYGYTF. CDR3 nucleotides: TGCGCCAGCAGCTTGGAGGGAAGCTATGGCTACACCTTC.